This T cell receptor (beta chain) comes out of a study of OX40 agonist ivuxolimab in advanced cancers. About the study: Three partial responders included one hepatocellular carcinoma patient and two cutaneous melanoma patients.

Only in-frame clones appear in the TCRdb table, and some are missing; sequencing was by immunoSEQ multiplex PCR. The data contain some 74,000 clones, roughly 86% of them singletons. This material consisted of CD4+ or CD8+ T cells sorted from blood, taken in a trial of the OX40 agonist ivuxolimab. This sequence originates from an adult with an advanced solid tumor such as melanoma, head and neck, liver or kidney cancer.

CDR3 loop: CASSPGSYEQYF. DNA for the CDR3: TGTGCCAGCTCACCCGGTTCCTACGAGCAGTACTTC. The chain links TRBV18 to TRBJ2-7; no reliable D call. V was pared by 3 bases and J by 1 base, with 4 bases between. The CDR3 contains 12 residues. CDR1 is KGHSH, CDR2 LQKENI, per germline. The variable domain in full, with the rest retrieved from reference TRBV18 and TRBJ2-7, is NAGVMQNPRHLVRRRGQEARLRCSPMKGHSHVYWYRQLPEEGLKFMVYLQKENIIDESGMPKERFSAEFPKEGPSILRIQQVVRGDSAAYFCASSPGSYEQYFGPGTRLTVT.